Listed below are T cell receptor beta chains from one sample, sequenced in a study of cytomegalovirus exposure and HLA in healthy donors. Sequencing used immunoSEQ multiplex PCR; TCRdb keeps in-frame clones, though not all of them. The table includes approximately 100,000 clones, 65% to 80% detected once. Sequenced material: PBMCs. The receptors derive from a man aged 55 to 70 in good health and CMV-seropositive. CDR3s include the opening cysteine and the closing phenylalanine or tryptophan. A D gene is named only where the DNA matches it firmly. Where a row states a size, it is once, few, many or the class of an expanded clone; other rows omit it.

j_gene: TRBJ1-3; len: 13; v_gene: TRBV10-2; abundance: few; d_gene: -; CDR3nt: TGCGCCAGCTTGGGAGGGGCTGGAAACACCATATATTTT; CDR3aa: CASLGGAGNTIYF
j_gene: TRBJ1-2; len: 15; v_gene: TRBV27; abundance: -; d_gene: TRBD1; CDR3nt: TGTGCCAGCAGTTTATCGACGACAGGGGACTATGGCTACACCTTC; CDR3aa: CASSLSTTGDYGYTF
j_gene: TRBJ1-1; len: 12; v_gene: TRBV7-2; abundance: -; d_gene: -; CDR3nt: TGTGCCAGCAGCTCTCCGATGGGAGGAGCTTTCTTT; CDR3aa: CASSSPMGGAFF
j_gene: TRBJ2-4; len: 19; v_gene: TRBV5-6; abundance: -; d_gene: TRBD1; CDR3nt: TGTGCCAGCAGCTTGGTTCTGGGACAGGGACGTTTAGCCAAAAACATTCAGTACTTC; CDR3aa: CASSLVLGQGRLAKNIQYF
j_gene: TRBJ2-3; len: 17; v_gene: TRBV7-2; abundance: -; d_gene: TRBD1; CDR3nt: TGTGCCAGCAGCTTGGCCGGGACAGGGGGCGACGCAGATACGCAGTATTTT; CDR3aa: CASSLAGTGGDADTQYF
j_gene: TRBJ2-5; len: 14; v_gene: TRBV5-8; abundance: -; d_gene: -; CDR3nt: TGTGCCAGCAGCTTGACAGAGAACCAAGAGACCCAGTACTTC; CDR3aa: CASSLTENQETQYF
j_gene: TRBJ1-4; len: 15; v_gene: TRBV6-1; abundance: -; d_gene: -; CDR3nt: TGTGCCAGCAGTGAACGTCCGGAGCCTAATGAAAAACTGTTTTTT; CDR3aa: CASSERPEPNEKLFF
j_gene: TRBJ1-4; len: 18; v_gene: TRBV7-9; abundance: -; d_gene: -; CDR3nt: TGTGCCAGCAGCTTAGTAGAGCCAGGGGTATGGAGAAATGAAAAACTGTTTTTT; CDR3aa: CASSLVEPGVWRNEKLFF
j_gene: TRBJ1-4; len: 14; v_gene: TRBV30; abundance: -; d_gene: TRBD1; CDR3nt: TGTGCCTGGAGCGGGGGACAGGGCCGAGGAAAACTGTTTTTT; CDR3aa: CAWSGGQGRGKLFF
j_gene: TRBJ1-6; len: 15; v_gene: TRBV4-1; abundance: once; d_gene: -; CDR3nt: TGCGCCAGCAGCCTAAGACTTTCCTATAATTCACCCCTCCACTTT; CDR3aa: CASSLRLSYNSPLHF
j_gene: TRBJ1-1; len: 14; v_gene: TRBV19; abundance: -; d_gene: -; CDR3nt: TGTGCCAGTAGTATAGCTGAGTTTAACACTGAAGCTTTCTTT; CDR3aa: CASSIAEFNTEAFF
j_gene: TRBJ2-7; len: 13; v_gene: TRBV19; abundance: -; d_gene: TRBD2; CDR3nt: TGTGCCAGTAGCCCTAGCGGGATCTACGAGCAGTACTTC; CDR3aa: CASSPSGIYEQYF
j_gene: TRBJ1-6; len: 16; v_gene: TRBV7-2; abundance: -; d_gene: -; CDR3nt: TGTGCCAGCAGCTTAGGTCGACAGTTGATGAATTCACCCCTCCACTTT; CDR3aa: CASSLGRQLMNSPLHF
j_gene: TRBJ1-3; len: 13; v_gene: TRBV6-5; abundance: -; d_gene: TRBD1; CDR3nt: TGTGCCAGCAGTACAGGGGAAGGAAACACCATATATTTT; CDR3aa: CASSTGEGNTIYF
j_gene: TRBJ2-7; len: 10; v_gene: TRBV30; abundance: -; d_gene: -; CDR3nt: TGTGCCTGCGGAACGACTATCCAGTACTTC; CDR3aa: CACGTTIQYF
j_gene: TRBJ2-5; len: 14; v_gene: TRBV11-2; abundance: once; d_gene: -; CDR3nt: TGTGCCAGCAGCTTAGTACCGGGGTTGGAGACCCAGTACTTC; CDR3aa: CASSLVPGLETQYF
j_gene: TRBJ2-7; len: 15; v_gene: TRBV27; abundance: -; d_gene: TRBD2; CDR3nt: TGTGCCAGCAGTACGCTAGCGGGGGGGCCGGGCGAGCAGTACTTC; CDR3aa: CASSTLAGGPGEQYF
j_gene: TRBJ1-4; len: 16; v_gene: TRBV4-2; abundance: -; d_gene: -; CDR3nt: TGTGCCAGCAGCCCGGGAGGGAAGAGGGAGGGTGAAAAACTGTTTTTT; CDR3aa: CASSPGGKREGEKLFF
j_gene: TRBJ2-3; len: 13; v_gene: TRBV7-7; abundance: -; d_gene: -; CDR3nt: TGTGCTAGCAGCTTCAGGGGAACAGATACGCAGTATTTT; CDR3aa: CASSFRGTDTQYF
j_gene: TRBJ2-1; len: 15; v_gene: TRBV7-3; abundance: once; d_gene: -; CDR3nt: TGTGCCAGCAGCTTATCCAGGGCCCTCTACAATGAGCAGTTCTTC; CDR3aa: CASSLSRALYNEQFF
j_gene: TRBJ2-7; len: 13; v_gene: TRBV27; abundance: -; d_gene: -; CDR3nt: TGTGCCAGCAGTTTCGCTAGCAGTTACGAGCAGTACTTC; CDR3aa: CASSFASSYEQYF
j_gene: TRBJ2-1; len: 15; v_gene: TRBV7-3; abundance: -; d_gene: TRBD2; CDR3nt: TGTGCCAGCAGCTTGGGACTAGCGGGGGTAAATGAGCAGTTCTTC; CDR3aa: CASSLGLAGVNEQFF
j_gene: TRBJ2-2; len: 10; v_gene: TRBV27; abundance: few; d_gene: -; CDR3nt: TGTGCCAGCTTAGCCGGGGAGCTGTTTTTT; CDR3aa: CASLAGELFF
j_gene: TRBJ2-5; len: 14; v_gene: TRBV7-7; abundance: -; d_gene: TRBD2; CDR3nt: TGTGCTAGCAGCTACGCTAGCGGTCAAGAGACCCAGTACTTC; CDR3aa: CASSYASGQETQYF
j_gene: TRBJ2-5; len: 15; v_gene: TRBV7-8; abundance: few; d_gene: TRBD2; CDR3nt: TGTGCCAGCAGCTTAACTAGCGGGGGGGTAGAGACCCAGTACTTC; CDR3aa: CASSLTSGGVETQYF
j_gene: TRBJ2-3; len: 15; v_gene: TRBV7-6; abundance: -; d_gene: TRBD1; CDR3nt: TGTGCCAGCAGCTCTTACAGGGGACGAACAGATACGCAGTATTTT; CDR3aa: CASSSYRGRTDTQYF
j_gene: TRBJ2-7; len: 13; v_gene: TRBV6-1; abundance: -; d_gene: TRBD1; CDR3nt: TGTGCCAGCAGCCAGGGACAGACCTACGAGCAGTACTTC; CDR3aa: CASSQGQTYEQYF
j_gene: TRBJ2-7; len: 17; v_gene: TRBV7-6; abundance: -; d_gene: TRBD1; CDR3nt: TGTGCCAGCAGCTTAATATCCGGACAGGGGGCCCCCTACGAGCAGTACTTC; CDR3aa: CASSLISGQGAPYEQYF
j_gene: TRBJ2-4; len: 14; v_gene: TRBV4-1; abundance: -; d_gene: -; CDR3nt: TGCGCCAGCAGCCAACGGACATCCAAAAACATTCAGTACTTC; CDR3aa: CASSQRTSKNIQYF